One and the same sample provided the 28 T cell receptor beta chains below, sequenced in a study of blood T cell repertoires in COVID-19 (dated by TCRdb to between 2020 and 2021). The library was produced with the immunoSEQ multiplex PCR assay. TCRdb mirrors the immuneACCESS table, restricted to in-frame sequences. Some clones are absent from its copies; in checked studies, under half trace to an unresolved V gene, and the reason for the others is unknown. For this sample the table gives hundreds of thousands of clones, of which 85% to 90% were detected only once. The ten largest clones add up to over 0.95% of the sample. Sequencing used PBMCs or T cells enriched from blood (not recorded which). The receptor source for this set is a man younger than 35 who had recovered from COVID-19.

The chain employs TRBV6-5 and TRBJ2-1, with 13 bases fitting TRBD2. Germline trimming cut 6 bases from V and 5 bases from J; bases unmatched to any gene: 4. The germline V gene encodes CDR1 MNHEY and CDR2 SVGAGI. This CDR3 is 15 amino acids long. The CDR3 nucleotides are TGTGCCAGCAGCCCCGGACTAGCGGGGGACAATGAGCAGTTCTTC. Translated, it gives CASSPGLAGDNEQFF.

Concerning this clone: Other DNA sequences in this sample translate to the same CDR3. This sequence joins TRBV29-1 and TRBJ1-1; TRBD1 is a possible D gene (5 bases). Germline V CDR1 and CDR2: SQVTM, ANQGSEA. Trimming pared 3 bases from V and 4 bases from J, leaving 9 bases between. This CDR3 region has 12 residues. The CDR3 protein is CSVEEGATEAFF. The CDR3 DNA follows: TGCAGCGTTGAGGAAGGGGCCACTGAAGCTTTCTTT.

CDR3 amino acids: CASSFPGQGALGTF. Here the CDR3 DNA reads TGTGCCAGCAGTTTCCCCGGACAGGGGGCATTGGGCACCTTC. The chain links TRBV28 to TRBJ1-2, with TRBD1 matching 11 bases. The CDR3 runs 14 residues. V was clipped by 3 bases and J by 13 bases; unmatched bases: 10. Germline loops: CDR1 MDHEN, CDR2 SYDVKM.

CDR3 residues: CASSSTEYTEAFF. Here the CDR3 DNA reads TGTGCCAGCTCATCCACAGAATACACTGAAGCTTTCTTT. The rearrangement uses TRBV18 and TRBJ1-1; D is undetermined. Trimming took off 5 bases at V and 3 bases at J, with 10 bases between the two ends. This CDR3 contains 13 residues. CDR1 KGHSH and CDR2 LQKENI come from the germline V gene.

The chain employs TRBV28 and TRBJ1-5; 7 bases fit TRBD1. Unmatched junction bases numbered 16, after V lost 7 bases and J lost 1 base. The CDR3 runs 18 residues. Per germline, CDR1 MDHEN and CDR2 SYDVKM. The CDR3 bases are TGTGCCAGCACCCAACCGGACAGGCAGACGCGGAGCAATCAGCCCCAGCATTTT. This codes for CASTQPDRQTRSNQPQHF.

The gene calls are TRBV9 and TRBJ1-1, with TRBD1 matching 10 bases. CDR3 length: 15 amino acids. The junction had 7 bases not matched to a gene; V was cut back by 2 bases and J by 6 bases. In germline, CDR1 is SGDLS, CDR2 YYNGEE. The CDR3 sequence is CASSVGQGSYSEAFF. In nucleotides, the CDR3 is TGTGCCAGCAGCGTGGGACAGGGGTCGTATTCTGAAGCTTTCTTT.

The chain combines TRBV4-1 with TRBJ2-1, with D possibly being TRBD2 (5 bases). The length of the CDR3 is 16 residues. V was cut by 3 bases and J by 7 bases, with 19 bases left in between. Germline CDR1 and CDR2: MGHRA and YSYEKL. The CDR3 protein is CASSHPVGGMGNEQFF. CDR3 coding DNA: TGCGCCAGCAGCCACCCAGTAGGAGGCATGGGGAATGAGCAGTTCTTC.

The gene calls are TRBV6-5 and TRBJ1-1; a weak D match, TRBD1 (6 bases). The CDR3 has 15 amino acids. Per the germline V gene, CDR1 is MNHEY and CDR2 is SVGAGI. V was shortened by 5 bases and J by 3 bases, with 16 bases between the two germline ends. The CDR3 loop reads CASSLQGGADTEAFF. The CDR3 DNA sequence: TGTGCCAGCAGTCTACAGGGTGGAGCGGACACTGAAGCTTTCTTT.

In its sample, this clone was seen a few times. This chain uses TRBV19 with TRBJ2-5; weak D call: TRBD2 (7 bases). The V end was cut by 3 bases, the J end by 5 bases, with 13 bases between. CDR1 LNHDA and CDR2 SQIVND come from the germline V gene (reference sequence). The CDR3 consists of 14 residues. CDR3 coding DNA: TGTGCCAGTAGTATGGGAGGGGGAGTGGAGACCCAGTACTTC. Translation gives CASSMGGGVETQYF.

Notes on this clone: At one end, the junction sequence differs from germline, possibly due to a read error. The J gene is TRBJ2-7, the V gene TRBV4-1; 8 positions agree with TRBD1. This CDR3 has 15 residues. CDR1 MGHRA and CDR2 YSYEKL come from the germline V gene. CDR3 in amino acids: CASSQDNRAQGALLF. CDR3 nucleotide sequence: TGCGCCAGCAGCCAAGATAATCGGGCGCAGGGGGCACTTTTATTC.

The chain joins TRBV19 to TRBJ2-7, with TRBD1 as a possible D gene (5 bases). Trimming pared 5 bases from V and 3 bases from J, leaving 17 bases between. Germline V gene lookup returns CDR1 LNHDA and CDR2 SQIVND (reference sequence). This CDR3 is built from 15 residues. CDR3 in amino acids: CASSPPGRASYEQYF. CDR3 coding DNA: TGTGCCAGTAGTCCACCCGGCAGGGCCAGCTACGAGCAGTACTTC.

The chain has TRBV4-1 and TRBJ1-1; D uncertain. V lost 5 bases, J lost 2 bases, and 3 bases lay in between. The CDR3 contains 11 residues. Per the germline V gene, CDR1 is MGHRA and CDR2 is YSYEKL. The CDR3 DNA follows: TGCGCCAGCAGCTCTAACACTGAAGCTTTCTTT. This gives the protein CASSSNTEAFF.

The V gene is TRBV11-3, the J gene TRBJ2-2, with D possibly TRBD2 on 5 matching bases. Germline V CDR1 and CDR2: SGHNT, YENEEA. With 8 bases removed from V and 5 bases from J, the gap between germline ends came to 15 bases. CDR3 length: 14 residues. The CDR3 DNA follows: TGTGCCAGCCGGCTGGCGGAGGAGACCGGGGAGCTGTTTTTT. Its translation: CASRLAEETGELFF.

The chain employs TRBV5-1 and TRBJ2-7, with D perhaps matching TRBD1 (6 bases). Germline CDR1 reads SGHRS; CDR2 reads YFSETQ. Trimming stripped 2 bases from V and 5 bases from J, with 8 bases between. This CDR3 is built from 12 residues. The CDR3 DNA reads TGCGCCAGCAGCTTACAGGGAGACGAGCAGTACTTC. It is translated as CASSLQGDEQYF.

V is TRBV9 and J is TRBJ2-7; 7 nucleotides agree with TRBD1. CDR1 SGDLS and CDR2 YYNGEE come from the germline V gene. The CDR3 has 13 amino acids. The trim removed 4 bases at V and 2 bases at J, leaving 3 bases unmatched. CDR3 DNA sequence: TGTGCCAGCAGCCAAGGGACAGCCTACGAGCAGTACTTC. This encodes CASSQGTAYEQYF.

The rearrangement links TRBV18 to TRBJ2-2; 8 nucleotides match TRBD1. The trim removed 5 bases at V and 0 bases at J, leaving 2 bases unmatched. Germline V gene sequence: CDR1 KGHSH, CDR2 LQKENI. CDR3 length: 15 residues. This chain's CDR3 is CASSVDRANTGELFF. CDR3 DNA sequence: TGTGCCAGCTCAGTGGACAGGGCGAACACCGGGGAGCTGTTTTTT. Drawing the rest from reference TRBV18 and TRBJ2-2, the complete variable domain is NAGVMQNPRHLVRRRGQEARLRCSPMKGHSHVYWYRQLPEEGLKFMVYLQKENIIDESGMPKERFSAEFPKEGPSILRIQQVVRGDSAAYFCASSVDRANTGELFFGEGSRLTVL.

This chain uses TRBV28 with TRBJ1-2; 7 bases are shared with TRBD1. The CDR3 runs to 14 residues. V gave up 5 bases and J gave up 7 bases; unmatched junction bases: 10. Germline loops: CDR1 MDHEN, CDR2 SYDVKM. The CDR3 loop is CASSTNHGQAGYTF. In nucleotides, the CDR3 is TGTGCCAGCAGTACCAATCACGGACAGGCTGGCTACACCTTC.

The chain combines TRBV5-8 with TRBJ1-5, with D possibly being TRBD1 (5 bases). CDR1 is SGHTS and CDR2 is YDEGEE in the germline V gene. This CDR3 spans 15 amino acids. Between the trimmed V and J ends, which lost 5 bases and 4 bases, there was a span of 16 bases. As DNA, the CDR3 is TGTGCCAGCAGGTTGAGGGGTACACTGAATCAGCCCCAGCATTTT. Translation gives CASRLRGTLNQPQHF. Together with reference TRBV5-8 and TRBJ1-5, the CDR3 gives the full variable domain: EAGVTQSPTHLIKTRGQQATLRCSPISGHTSVYWYQQALGLGLQFLLWYDEGEERNRGNFPPRFSGRQFPNYSSELNVNALELEDSALYLCASRLRGTLNQPQHFGDGTRLSIL.

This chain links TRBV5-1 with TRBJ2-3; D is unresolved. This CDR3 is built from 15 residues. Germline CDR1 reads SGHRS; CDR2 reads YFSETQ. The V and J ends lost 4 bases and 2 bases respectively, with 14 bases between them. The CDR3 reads CASSPNGRITDTQYF. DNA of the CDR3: TGCGCCAGCAGCCCAAACGGCAGGATCACAGATACGCAGTATTTT.

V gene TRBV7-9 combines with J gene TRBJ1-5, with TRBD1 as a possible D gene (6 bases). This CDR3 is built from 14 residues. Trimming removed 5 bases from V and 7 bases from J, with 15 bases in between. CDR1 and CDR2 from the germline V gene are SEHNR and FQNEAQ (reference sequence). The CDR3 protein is CASSNGQIRQPQHF. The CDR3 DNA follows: TGTGCCAGCAGCAACGGACAGATCCGGCAGCCCCAGCATTTT.

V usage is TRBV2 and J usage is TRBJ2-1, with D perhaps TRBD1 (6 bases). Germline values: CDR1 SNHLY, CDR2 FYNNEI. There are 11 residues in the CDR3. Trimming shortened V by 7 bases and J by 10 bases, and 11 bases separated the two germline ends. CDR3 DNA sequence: TGTGCCAGCACACCAGACAGGGAGCAGTTCTTC. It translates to CASTPDREQFF.

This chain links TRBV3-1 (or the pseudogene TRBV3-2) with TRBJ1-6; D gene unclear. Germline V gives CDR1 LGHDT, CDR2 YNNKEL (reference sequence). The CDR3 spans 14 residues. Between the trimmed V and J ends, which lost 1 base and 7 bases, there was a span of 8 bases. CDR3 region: CASSQGSQNSPLHF. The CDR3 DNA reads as TGTGCCAGCAGCCAAGGGTCGCAGAATTCACCCCTCCACTTT.

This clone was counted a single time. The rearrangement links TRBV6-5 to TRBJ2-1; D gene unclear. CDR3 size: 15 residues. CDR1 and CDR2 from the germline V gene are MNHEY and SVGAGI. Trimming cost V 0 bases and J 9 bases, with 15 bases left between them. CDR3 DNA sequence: TGTGCCAGCAGTTACTCACGGGTGGGTCTTCTTGAGCAGTTCTTC. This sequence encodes CASSYSRVGLLEQFF.

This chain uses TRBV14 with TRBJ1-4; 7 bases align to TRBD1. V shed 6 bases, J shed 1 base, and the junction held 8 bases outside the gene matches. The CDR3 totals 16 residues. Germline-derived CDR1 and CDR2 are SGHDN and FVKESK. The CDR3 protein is CASRLQGIGTNEKLFF. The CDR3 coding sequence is TGTGCCAGCAGATTACAGGGGATAGGAACTAATGAAAAACTGTTTTTT.

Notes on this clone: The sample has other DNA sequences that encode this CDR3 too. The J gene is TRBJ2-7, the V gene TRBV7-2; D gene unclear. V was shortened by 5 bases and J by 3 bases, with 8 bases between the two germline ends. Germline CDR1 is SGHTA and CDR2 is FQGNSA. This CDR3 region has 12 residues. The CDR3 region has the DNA TGTGCCAGCAGCCTCTCGTTCTACGAGCAGTACTTC. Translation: CASSLSFYEQYF.

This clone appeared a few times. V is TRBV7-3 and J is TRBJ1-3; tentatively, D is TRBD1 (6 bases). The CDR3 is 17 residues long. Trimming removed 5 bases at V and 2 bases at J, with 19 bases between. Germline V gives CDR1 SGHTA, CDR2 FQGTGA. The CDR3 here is CASSPTGPLPAGNTIYF. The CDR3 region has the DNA TGTGCCAGCAGCCCGACAGGACCACTGCCAGCTGGAAACACCATATATTTT.

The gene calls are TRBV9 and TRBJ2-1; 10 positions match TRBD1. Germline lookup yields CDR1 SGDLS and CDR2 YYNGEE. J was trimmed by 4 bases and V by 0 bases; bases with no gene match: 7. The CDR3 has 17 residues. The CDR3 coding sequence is TGTGCCAGCAGCGTAGACATACGGGACAGGGGTTACAATGAGCAGTTCTTC. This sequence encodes CASSVDIRDRGYNEQFF.

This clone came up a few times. The DNA for the CDR3 is TGTGCCAGCAGTTTCGGTGGGCAGACCTCCCCGGCCCAGCATTTT. Protein product: CASSFGGQTSPAQHF. The chain recombines TRBV28 with TRBJ1-5; D remains unclear. Trimming removed 3 bases from V and 11 bases from J, with 20 bases in between. CDR3 length: 15 residues. Germline V gene lookup returns CDR1 MDHEN and CDR2 SYDVKM.